Listed below are T cell receptor beta chains from one sample, sequenced in a study of blood T cell repertoires in COVID-19. Sequenced by immunoSEQ multiplex PCR; TCRdb stores in-frame clones only, minus some. The sample lists 350,000 or so clones, over 85% seen once, with roughly 4% in the top ten. The specimen was peripheral blood. These receptor sequences come from a woman aged 60-75 years with COVID-19, enrolled during active disease. Each CDR3 is given with its conserved first and last residue. A D gene is named only where the DNA matches it firmly. Not every row has a clone size; where given, it reads once, few, many or a size class.

CDR3aa: CASSLNPARGQPQHF
CDR3nt: TGTGCCAGCAGCTTAAACCCCGCCAGGGGCCAGCCCCAGCATTTT
abundance: few
j_gene: TRBJ1-5
d_gene: .
v_gene: TRBV7-9

CDR3aa: CASSGDRASVAFF
CDR3nt: TGTGCCAGCAGTGGGGACAGGGCGTCTGTGGCTTTCTTT
abundance: many
j_gene: TRBJ1-1
d_gene: TRBD1
v_gene: TRBV2

CDR3aa: CASSLTAYNEQFF
CDR3nt: TGTGCCAGCAGCTTAACGGCCTACAATGAGCAGTTCTTC
abundance: .
j_gene: TRBJ2-1
d_gene: .
v_gene: TRBV11-2

CDR3aa: CSVEWTGGSEAFF
CDR3nt: TGCAGCGTTGAGTGGACAGGAGGTTCTGAAGCTTTCTTT
abundance: .
j_gene: TRBJ1-1
d_gene: TRBD1
v_gene: TRBV29-1

CDR3aa: CASSLGTSGAEQYF
CDR3nt: TGTGCCAGCAGCTTGGGGACTAGCGGGGCCGAGCAGTACTTC
abundance: .
j_gene: TRBJ2-7
d_gene: TRBD2
v_gene: TRBV7-2

CDR3aa: CASSLTQEAFF
CDR3nt: TGTGCCAGCTCGTTGACTCAGGAAGCTTTCTTT
abundance: .
j_gene: TRBJ1-1
d_gene: .
v_gene: TRBV18

CDR3aa: CASSLSGDNEQFF
CDR3nt: TGCGCCAGCAGCTTGTCGGGGGACAATGAGCAGTTCTTC
abundance: .
j_gene: TRBJ2-1
d_gene: .
v_gene: TRBV5-1

CDR3aa: CASSQDPLQGVDGYTF
CDR3nt: TGTGCCAGCAGCCAAGACCCCCTTCAGGGGGTAGACGGCTACACCTTC
abundance: .
j_gene: TRBJ1-2
d_gene: TRBD1
v_gene: TRBV3-1/TRBV3-2

CDR3aa: CASSGSDRGYGYTF
CDR3nt: TGTGCCAGCAGCGGGTCGGACAGGGGGTATGGCTACACCTTC
abundance: .
j_gene: TRBJ1-2
d_gene: TRBD1
v_gene: TRBV6-5

CDR3aa: CASRRADRPTNEKLFF
CDR3nt: TGTGCCAGCAGACGTGCCGACAGACCAACTAATGAAAAACTGTTTTTT
abundance: .
j_gene: TRBJ1-4
d_gene: .
v_gene: TRBV27

CDR3aa: CASSAPSRGRGYTF
CDR3nt: TGTGCCAGCAGCGCCCCCAGCAGGGGGCGAGGCTACACCTTC
abundance: .
j_gene: TRBJ1-2
d_gene: TRBD1
v_gene: TRBV9

CDR3aa: CASSEAGGPPLHF
CDR3nt: TGTGCCAGCAGTGAAGCTGGAGGACCCCCCCTCCACTTT
abundance: .
j_gene: TRBJ1-6
d_gene: .
v_gene: TRBV6-1

CDR3aa: CASSFFGQTNNSPLHF
CDR3nt: TGTGCCAGCAGTTTCTTCGGACAGACTAATAATTCACCCCTCCACTTT
abundance: .
j_gene: TRBJ1-6
d_gene: .
v_gene: TRBV2

CDR3aa: CASSPDRDYGYTF
CDR3nt: TGTGCCAGCTCACCCGACAGAGACTATGGCTACACCTTC
abundance: few
j_gene: TRBJ1-2
d_gene: .
v_gene: TRBV18

CDR3aa: CASSRKTGLGSNEKLFF
CDR3nt: TGTGCCAGCAGCCGGAAGACAGGGTTGGGATCTAATGAAAAACTGTTTTTT
abundance: .
j_gene: TRBJ1-4
d_gene: TRBD1
v_gene: TRBV5-6

CDR3aa: CASRTPGLYNSPLHF
CDR3nt: TGTGCCAGCAGGACCCCGGGACTCTATAATTCACCCCTCCACTTT
abundance: .
j_gene: TRBJ1-6
d_gene: .
v_gene: TRBV6-5

CDR3aa: CASSLQGARLSSGNTIYF
CDR3nt: TGTGCCAGCAGTCTACAGGGAGCCCGACTTAGCTCTGGAAACACCATATATTTT
abundance: .
j_gene: TRBJ1-3
d_gene: .
v_gene: TRBV28

CDR3aa: CASSGQGGNTEAFF
CDR3nt: TGTGCCAGCAGTGGACAGGGGGGTAACACTGAAGCTTTCTTT
abundance: .
j_gene: TRBJ1-1
d_gene: TRBD1
v_gene: TRBV2

CDR3aa: CASSDTGSNPYEQYF
CDR3nt: TGTGCCAGCAGCGATACAGGGAGCAACCCCTACGAGCAGTACTTC
abundance: .
j_gene: TRBJ2-7
d_gene: .
v_gene: TRBV11-3

CDR3aa: CASSRNSDNSYNEQFF
CDR3nt: TGTGCCAGCAGCCGAAACAGTGATAACTCCTACAATGAGCAGTTCTTC
abundance: .
j_gene: TRBJ2-1
d_gene: .
v_gene: TRBV7-6

CDR3aa: CASSFSVGEGNIQYF
CDR3nt: TGCGCCAGCAGCTTCTCCGTCGGGGAAGGAAACATTCAGTACTTC
abundance: .
j_gene: TRBJ2-4
d_gene: .
v_gene: TRBV5-1

CDR3aa: CASRRGGTDTQYF
CDR3nt: TGTGCCAGCAGGCGGGGGGGCACAGATACGCAGTATTTT
abundance: few
j_gene: TRBJ2-3
d_gene: TRBD2
v_gene: TRBV2

CDR3aa: CASSYSRGWDEKLFF
CDR3nt: TGTGCCAGCAGTTACTCCAGGGGATGGGATGAAAAACTGTTTTTT
abundance: .
j_gene: TRBJ1-4
d_gene: .
v_gene: TRBV6-6

CDR3aa: CASSPPGATGGRQPQHF
CDR3nt: TGTGCCAGCTCACCACCGGGGGCTACGGGGGGCAGGCAGCCCCAGCATTTT
abundance: .
j_gene: TRBJ1-5
d_gene: .
v_gene: TRBV18

CDR3aa: CASSLATGGIGYTF
CDR3nt: TGTGCCAGCAGCTTAGCAACAGGGGGCATAGGCTACACCTTC
abundance: .
j_gene: TRBJ1-2
d_gene: TRBD1
v_gene: TRBV7-9

CDR3aa: CASSLGDSPSNQPQHF
CDR3nt: TGTGCCAGCAGCTTGGGGGACAGCCCGAGCAATCAGCCCCAGCATTTT
abundance: .
j_gene: TRBJ1-5
d_gene: TRBD1
v_gene: TRBV5-8

CDR3aa: CASSGLAGFDEQFF
CDR3nt: TGTGCCAGCAGTGGACTAGCGGGATTCGATGAGCAGTTCTTC
abundance: .
j_gene: TRBJ2-1
d_gene: TRBD2
v_gene: TRBV2

CDR3aa: CASSEGLATNEKLFF
CDR3nt: TGTGCCAGCAGTGAGGGGCTTGCAACTAATGAAAAACTGTTTTTT
abundance: .
j_gene: TRBJ1-4
d_gene: .
v_gene: TRBV6-1

CDR3aa: CASSSMIPGLGGTDTQYF
CDR3nt: TGTGCCAGCAGCTCCATGATTCCGGGACTAGGGGGCACAGATACGCAGTATTTT
abundance: once
j_gene: TRBJ2-3
d_gene: TRBD2
v_gene: TRBV7-2

CDR3aa: CASSRDGTPSRRTF
CDR3nt: TGTGCCAGCAGCCGAGACGGGACACCAAGCCGCCGCACCTTC
abundance: .
j_gene: TRBJ1-2
d_gene: .
v_gene: TRBV3-1/TRBV3-2

CDR3aa: CASSLRPTVLTDTQYF
CDR3nt: TGTGCCAGCAGTTTACGGCCGACAGTCCTCACAGATACGCAGTATTTT
abundance: .
j_gene: TRBJ2-3
d_gene: .
v_gene: TRBV27

CDR3aa: CATLFRDGGGEQYF
CDR3nt: TGTGCCACCCTATTTCGGGACGGGGGAGGCGAGCAGTACTTC
abundance: .
j_gene: TRBJ2-7
d_gene: .
v_gene: TRBV28

CDR3aa: CASGDSLQPQHF
CDR3nt: TGTGCCAGCGGGGACAGCCTTCAGCCCCAGCATTTT
abundance: .
j_gene: TRBJ1-5
d_gene: TRBD1
v_gene: TRBV25-1

CDR3aa: CASSSTPGSNTEAFF
CDR3nt: TGTGCCAGCAGCTCTACCCCAGGGTCGAACACTGAAGCTTTCTTT
abundance: .
j_gene: TRBJ1-1
d_gene: .
v_gene: TRBV7-3

CDR3aa: CASSQGAREKLFF
CDR3nt: TGTGCCAGCAGCCAGGGGGCGCGTGAAAAACTGTTTTTT
abundance: .
j_gene: TRBJ1-4
d_gene: .
v_gene: TRBV3-1/TRBV3-2

CDR3aa: CASSRTRDRGTREQYF
CDR3nt: TGTGCCAGCAGCAGAACCCGGGACAGGGGAACTCGGGAGCAGTACTTC
abundance: few
j_gene: TRBJ2-7
d_gene: TRBD1
v_gene: TRBV7-9

CDR3aa: CASRLTGKSYEQYF
CDR3nt: TGTGCCAGCAGGCTTACAGGGAAATCCTACGAGCAGTACTTC
abundance: .
j_gene: TRBJ2-7
d_gene: .
v_gene: TRBV3-1/TRBV3-2

CDR3aa: CASSAQRDERDEQYF
CDR3nt: TGTGCCAGCTCGGCACAGCGGGACGAGCGTGACGAGCAGTACTTC
abundance: .
j_gene: TRBJ2-7
d_gene: TRBD2
v_gene: TRBV18

CDR3aa: CASSEPGGREKLFF
CDR3nt: TGTGCCAGCAGTGAACCGGGGGGCCGGGAAAAACTGTTTTTT
abundance: .
j_gene: TRBJ1-4
d_gene: .
v_gene: TRBV3-1/TRBV3-2

CDR3aa: CASSYGAASYEQYF
CDR3nt: TGTGCCAGCAGTTACGGGGCTGCTTCCTACGAGCAGTACTTC
abundance: .
j_gene: TRBJ2-7
d_gene: .
v_gene: TRBV6-6

CDR3aa: CASNRGAGVTPHEQYF
CDR3nt: TGTGCCAGCAACAGAGGTGCAGGGGTAACCCCCCACGAGCAGTACTTC
abundance: .
j_gene: TRBJ2-7
d_gene: .
v_gene: TRBV7-9

CDR3aa: CSASVASGGQGYNEQFF
CDR3nt: TGCAGTGCTAGTGTGGCTAGCGGGGGCCAAGGATACAATGAGCAGTTCTTC
abundance: .
j_gene: TRBJ2-1
d_gene: TRBD2
v_gene: TRBV20-1

CDR3aa: CASSLTGVEDTQYF
CDR3nt: TGTGCCAGCAGCTTAACGGGGGTGGAAGATACGCAGTATTTT
abundance: .
j_gene: TRBJ2-3
d_gene: .
v_gene: TRBV11-2

CDR3aa: CAHQKPGSYGYTF
CDR3nt: TGTGCCCACCAAAAGCCAGGGTCCTATGGCTACACCTTC
abundance: .
j_gene: TRBJ1-2
d_gene: .
v_gene: TRBV10-3

CDR3aa: CASSNLRQNTGELFF
CDR3nt: TGTGCCAGCAGCAATCTTCGACAGAACACCGGGGAGCTGTTTTTT
abundance: .
j_gene: TRBJ2-2
d_gene: .
v_gene: TRBV7-2

CDR3aa: CASSRGTGGNNQPQHF
CDR3nt: TGTGCCAGCTCACGCGGGACAGGGGGGAACAATCAGCCCCAGCATTTT
abundance: .
j_gene: TRBJ1-5
d_gene: TRBD1
v_gene: TRBV18

CDR3aa: CASSQQGSGNTIYF
CDR3nt: TGTGCCAGCAGCCAACAGGGCTCTGGAAACACCATATATTTT
abundance: .
j_gene: TRBJ1-3
d_gene: .
v_gene: TRBV9

CDR3aa: CSVGDRGLVAGGYTF
CDR3nt: TGCAGCGTTGGAGACAGGGGTCTGGTGGCTGGTGGCTACACCTTC
abundance: .
j_gene: TRBJ1-2
d_gene: TRBD1
v_gene: TRBV29-1

CDR3aa: CASSRRGGNTEAFF
CDR3nt: TGTGCCAGCAGCCGAAGGGGTGGGAACACTGAAGCTTTCTTT
abundance: .
j_gene: TRBJ1-1
d_gene: .
v_gene: TRBV5-8

CDR3aa: CASTNGDNTGELFF
CDR3nt: TGCGCCAGCACTAACGGGGATAACACCGGGGAGCTGTTTTTT
abundance: .
j_gene: TRBJ2-2
d_gene: .
v_gene: TRBV10-1

CDR3aa: CASSFTTSGGRADTQYF
CDR3nt: TGTGCCAGCAGCTTCACGACTAGCGGGGGGAGGGCGGATACGCAGTATTTT
abundance: .
j_gene: TRBJ2-3
d_gene: TRBD2
v_gene: TRBV7-8

CDR3aa: CSVVGGADTQYF
CDR3nt: TGCAGCGTCGTCGGGGGGGCAGATACGCAGTATTTT
abundance: .
j_gene: TRBJ2-3
d_gene: TRBD2
v_gene: TRBV29-1